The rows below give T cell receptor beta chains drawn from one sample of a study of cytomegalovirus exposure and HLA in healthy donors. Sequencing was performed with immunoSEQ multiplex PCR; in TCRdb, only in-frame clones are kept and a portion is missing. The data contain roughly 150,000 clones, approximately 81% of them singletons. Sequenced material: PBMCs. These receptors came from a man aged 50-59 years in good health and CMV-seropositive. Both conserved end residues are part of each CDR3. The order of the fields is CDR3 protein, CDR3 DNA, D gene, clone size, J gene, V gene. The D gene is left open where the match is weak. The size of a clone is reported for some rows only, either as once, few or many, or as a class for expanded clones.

CDR3: CASSSGTSNTEAFF
DNA: TGTGCCAGCAGCTCAGGGACATCGAACACTGAAGCTTTCTTT
D: .
size: .
J: TRBJ1-1
V: TRBV7-9

CDR3: CASSSPGWRNQETQYF
DNA: TGTGCCAGCAGTTCCCCGGGATGGCGGAACCAAGAGACCCAGTACTTC
D: .
size: .
J: TRBJ2-5
V: TRBV28

CDR3: CASSLAPGGYEQYF
DNA: TGCGCCAGCAGCTTGGCCCCGGGGGGCTACGAGCAGTACTTC
D: TRBD2
size: .
J: TRBJ2-7
V: TRBV5-1

CDR3: CASSFRTRDEKLFF
DNA: TGTGCCAGCAGTTTCCGGACACGGGATGAAAAACTGTTTTTT
D: .
size: .
J: TRBJ1-4
V: TRBV27

CDR3: CASSLRGLPSIQYF
DNA: TGTGCCAGCAGTTTAAGGGGCCTCCCCTCCATTCAGTACTTC
D: .
size: .
J: TRBJ2-4
V: TRBV27

CDR3: CASSDSGSYGYTF
DNA: TGTGCCAGCAGCGATTCGGGGTCCTATGGCTACACCTTC
D: .
size: .
J: TRBJ1-2
V: TRBV2

CDR3: CASTETVRGGYTF
DNA: TGTGCCAGCACCGAGACGGTTCGAGGTGGCTACACCTTC
D: .
size: .
J: TRBJ1-2
V: TRBV2

CDR3: CASRVAGGETQYF
DNA: TGTGCCAGCAGGGTAGCGGGGGGGGAGACCCAGTACTTC
D: TRBD2
size: .
J: TRBJ2-5
V: TRBV6-6

CDR3: CASRGAGTKNYGYTF
DNA: TGTGCCAGCAGGGGGGCCGGGACAAAGAACTATGGCTACACCTTC
D: .
size: .
J: TRBJ1-2
V: TRBV6-5

CDR3: CASRSRLTAGGLIETQYF
DNA: TGTGCCAGCAGGTCCCGTCTGACGGCGGGGGGGCTTATTGAGACCCAGTACTTC
D: TRBD2
size: .
J: TRBJ2-5
V: TRBV5-5

CDR3: CASSLGPPYEKLFF
DNA: TGTGCCAGCAGTTTAGGGCCCCCATATGAAAAACTGTTTTTT
D: .
size: .
J: TRBJ1-4
V: TRBV27

CDR3: CAWSRTGGSGANVLTF
DNA: TGTGCCTGGAGTAGGACAGGGGGCTCTGGGGCCAACGTCCTGACTTTC
D: TRBD1
size: .
J: TRBJ2-6
V: TRBV30

CDR3: CASSLGTGGRYTEAFF
DNA: TGTGCCAGCAGCCTGGGGACAGGGGGACGGTACACTGAAGCTTTCTTT
D: TRBD1
size: .
J: TRBJ1-1
V: TRBV7-9

CDR3: CAWRQGNQPQHF
DNA: TGTGCCTGGCGACAGGGTAATCAGCCCCAGCATTTT
D: TRBD1
size: .
J: TRBJ1-5
V: TRBV30

CDR3: CASSLGWGTLETYEQYF
DNA: TGCGCCAGCAGCTTGGGATGGGGCACACTTGAGACCTACGAGCAGTACTTC
D: .
size: few
J: TRBJ2-7
V: TRBV5-1

CDR3: CASSALGTNNEQFF
DNA: TGTGCCAGCAGTGCCCTCGGGACTAACAATGAGCAGTTCTTC
D: TRBD2
size: .
J: TRBJ2-1
V: TRBV6-4

CDR3: CASSLWTGNTGELFF
DNA: TGTGCCAGCAGTCTCTGGACAGGGAACACCGGGGAGCTGTTTTTT
D: TRBD1
size: .
J: TRBJ2-2
V: TRBV6-6

CDR3: CASSQDLNQPQHF
DNA: TGCGCCAGCAGCCAAGATCTCAATCAGCCCCAGCATTTT
D: .
size: .
J: TRBJ1-5
V: TRBV4-1

CDR3: CASSPRGADTEAFF
DNA: TGTGCCAGCTCCCCTCGGGGGGCGGACACTGAAGCTTTCTTT
D: .
size: .
J: TRBJ1-1
V: TRBV18

CDR3: CASSLQQGGNTIYF
DNA: TGTGCCAGCAGCTTGCAACAGGGGGGAAACACCATATATTTT
D: TRBD1
size: .
J: TRBJ1-3
V: TRBV11-2

CDR3: CASRGLPRIRELFF
DNA: TGTGCCAGCAGGGGACTCCCCCGCATCCGGGAGCTGTTTTTT
D: .
size: few
J: TRBJ2-2
V: TRBV6-1

CDR3: CASLMGGTRQPQHF
DNA: TGTGCCAGCCTCATGGGGGGGACTCGTCAGCCCCAGCATTTT
D: .
size: .
J: TRBJ1-5
V: TRBV28

CDR3: CASSPAARNYGYTF
DNA: TGTGCCAGCTCCCCGGCGGCAAGGAACTATGGCTACACCTTC
D: .
size: .
J: TRBJ1-2
V: TRBV18

CDR3: CASSYGTSSMETQYF
DNA: TGTGCCAGCAGTTACGGGACTAGTTCTATGGAGACCCAGTACTTC
D: TRBD2
size: .
J: TRBJ2-5
V: TRBV6-5

CDR3: CASSYGLAVQETQYF
DNA: TGCGCCAGCAGTTACGGACTAGCAGTCCAAGAGACCCAGTACTTC
D: TRBD2
size: .
J: TRBJ2-5
V: TRBV5-1

CDR3: CASSEYGTGATEAFF
DNA: TGTGCCAGCAGTGAATATGGGACAGGGGCCACTGAAGCTTTCTTT
D: TRBD1
size: .
J: TRBJ1-1
V: TRBV25-1

CDR3: CASSPDSLSGNTIYF
DNA: TGTGCCAGCAGTCCGGACAGCCTCTCTGGAAACACCATATATTTT
D: .
size: .
J: TRBJ1-3
V: TRBV7-2

CDR3: CASRLAGGPEQYF
DNA: TGTGCCAGCAGGCTAGCGGGGGGGCCCGAGCAGTACTTC
D: TRBD2
size: few
J: TRBJ2-7
V: TRBV27

CDR3: CAWSRTGGSDTQYF
DNA: TGTGCCTGGAGTAGGACAGGGGGCTCAGATACGCAGTATTTT
D: TRBD1
size: few
J: TRBJ2-3
V: TRBV30

CDR3: CASSPGQGRVEAFF
DNA: TGTGCCAGCAGCCCCGGACAGGGACGCGTGGAGGCTTTCTTT
D: TRBD1
size: .
J: TRBJ1-1
V: TRBV7-2

CDR3: CASSSDRGLTGELFF
DNA: TGTGCCAGCAGTTCCGACAGGGGGCTAACCGGGGAGCTGTTTTTT
D: TRBD1
size: .
J: TRBJ2-2
V: TRBV6-5

CDR3: CSVGQYMNTEAFF
DNA: TGCAGCGTGGGACAGTACATGAACACTGAAGCTTTCTTT
D: TRBD1
size: .
J: TRBJ1-1
V: TRBV29-1

CDR3: CASSSPTLPYEQYF
DNA: TGTGCCAGCAGCTCGCCGACATTACCCTACGAGCAGTACTTC
D: .
size: .
J: TRBJ2-7
V: TRBV7-9

CDR3: CASSLVSAGELFF
DNA: TGCGCCAGCAGCTTGGTATCGGCCGGGGAGCTGTTTTTT
D: .
size: .
J: TRBJ2-2
V: TRBV5-1

CDR3: CASKGQPYSPLHF
DNA: TGTGCCAGCAAGGGACAGCCATATTCACCCCTCCACTTT
D: TRBD1
size: .
J: TRBJ1-6
V: TRBV2

CDR3: CASSVDGAALGPQHF
DNA: TGTGCCAGCAGCGTAGATGGGGCCGCTTTGGGGCCCCAGCATTTT
D: .
size: few
J: TRBJ1-5
V: TRBV9

CDR3: CASSEGGSQQYF
DNA: TGTGCCAGCAGTGAGGGAGGGTCGCAGCAGTACTTC
D: TRBD2
size: .
J: TRBJ2-7
V: TRBV2

CDR3: CASSGQGLQAFF
DNA: TGTGCCAGCAGTGGACAGGGTCTCCAAGCTTTCTTT
D: TRBD1
size: .
J: TRBJ1-1
V: TRBV5-5

CDR3: CASSPENYGYTF
DNA: TGTGCCAGCAGCCCCGAGAACTATGGCTACACCTTC
D: .
size: .
J: TRBJ1-2
V: TRBV11-2

CDR3: CASRIRELNTEAFF
DNA: TGTGCCAGCAGAATCAGGGAATTGAACACTGAAGCTTTCTTT
D: .
size: .
J: TRBJ1-1
V: TRBV7-9

CDR3: CSASKLGELFF
DNA: TGCAGTGCCTCTAAGCTCGGGGAGCTGTTTTTT
D: .
size: .
J: TRBJ2-2
V: TRBV20-1

CDR3: CASSWSGSSYEQYF
DNA: TGCGCCAGCAGCTGGAGCGGGTCCTCCTACGAGCAGTACTTC
D: .
size: .
J: TRBJ2-7
V: TRBV5-1

CDR3: CASSEHPSRAYSEAFF
DNA: TGTGCCAGCAGTGAACATCCTAGCAGAGCTTATTCTGAAGCTTTCTTT
D: .
size: .
J: TRBJ1-1
V: TRBV6-1

CDR3: CASSPSGRGETQYF
DNA: TGTGCCAGCAGCCCTAGCGGGAGAGGCGAGACCCAGTACTTC
D: TRBD2
size: .
J: TRBJ2-5
V: TRBV11-2

CDR3: CASSYDRIGNTEAFF
DNA: TGCGCCAGCAGCTACGACAGGATCGGGAACACTGAAGCTTTCTTT
D: .
size: few
J: TRBJ1-1
V: TRBV5-1

CDR3: CASSQGPGDPNEQYF
DNA: TGCGCCAGCAGCCAAGGTCCGGGAGATCCCAACGAGCAGTACTTC
D: .
size: .
J: TRBJ2-7
V: TRBV4-3

CDR3: CASSQHNRVAEAFF
DNA: TGCGCCAGCAGCCAGCACAACAGGGTTGCTGAAGCTTTCTTT
D: .
size: .
J: TRBJ1-1
V: TRBV4-3

CDR3: CASRRDRADGYTF
DNA: TGTGCCAGCAGACGAGACAGGGCGGATGGCTACACCTTC
D: TRBD1
size: .
J: TRBJ1-2
V: TRBV6-5

CDR3: CASSPLGGRLIHEQYF
DNA: TGCGCCAGCAGCCCCCTGGGGGGGCGCTTAATCCACGAGCAGTACTTC
D: .
size: .
J: TRBJ2-7
V: TRBV4-1